Listed below are T cell receptor beta chains from one sample, sequenced in a study of blood T cells in healthy people across ages. TCRdb passed the 5' RACE reads through MiXCR, listing each CDR3 protein once. This table has approximately 580,000 distinct CDR3 sequences, approximately 25% appearing once. These same records also appear under a second study, on T cells of mothers and their children.

The sample was blood. All receptors come from a boy aged 5-17 years in good health. Each CDR3 is given with its conserved first and last residue.

v_call cdr3_aa
TRBV28 CASSLGTGELFYYEQYF
TRBV6-5 CATAEVLAKNIQYF
TRBV25-1 CASSEGGWNQETQYF
TRBV7-2 CASSPPPGRSEKLFF
TRBV7-3 CASSPGLMADANTGELFF
TRBV6-2/TRBV6-3 CASRAGTGASSYNSPLHF
TRBV15 CATSPYQGAQPQHF
TRBV4-1 CASSQGLGGLYGYTF
TRBV29-1 CSVLTLADSNQPQHF
TRBV4-3 CASSQGALPSGANVLTF
TRBV5-1 CASSLGLAGSGTQYF